The 21 T cell receptor beta chains listed next were all sequenced from one sample in a study of blood T cell repertoires in COVID-19. Sequenced by immunoSEQ multiplex PCR; TCRdb stores in-frame clones only, minus some. The sample includes more than 200,000 clones, about 85% of them seen just once. The sequenced material came from peripheral blood. Source of these receptors: a woman in her fifties or sixties with COVID-19, enrolled during active disease.

The V gene is TRBV5-1, the J gene TRBJ1-1; the match to TRBD1 covers 7 bases. The CDR3 covers 16 residues. Germline V CDR1 and CDR2: SGHRS, YFSETQ. Unmatched junction bases numbered 7, after V lost 2 bases and J lost 0 bases. The CDR3: CASSFFYRGVNTEAFF. CDR3 in DNA: TGCGCCAGCAGCTTCTTTTACAGGGGAGTGAACACTGAAGCTTTCTTT.

This chain connects TRBV9 to TRBJ1-3; 7 nucleotides agree with TRBD1. CDR1 SGDLS and CDR2 YYNGEE come from the germline V gene. J gave up 2 bases and V 4 bases, and 6 bases lay outside the gene matches. This CDR3 is built from 15 residues. The CDR3 sequence is CASSMATGTGNTIYF. The CDR3 nucleotides are TGTGCCAGCAGCATGGCGACAGGGACTGGAAACACCATATATTTT.

V usage is TRBV2 and J usage is TRBJ2-7; D may be TRBD2 (6 bases). CDR1 is SNHLY and CDR2 is FYNNEI in the germline V gene. The V and J ends lost 3 bases and 2 bases respectively, with 14 bases between them. This CDR3 is 15 amino acids long. The CDR3 bases are TGTGCCAGCAGTGAGAGGCGGGGCCGGACCTACGAGCAGTACTTC. It specifies CASSERRGRTYEQYF.

The table lists this clone with a few counts. This sequence joins TRBV2 and TRBJ2-2; 7 positions match TRBD2. With V trimmed by 6 bases and J by 2 bases, 3 bases remained unmatched. CDR3 size: 14 residues. CDR1 and CDR2 (germline): SNHLY, FYNNEI. In nucleotides, the CDR3 is TGTGCCAGCAGGAGCGGGGCTAACACCGGGGAGCTGTTTTTT. This encodes CASRSGANTGELFF.

V is TRBV7-8 and J is TRBJ2-3, with TRBD2 matching over 11 bases. CDR3 length equals 15 residues. CDR1 and CDR2 from the germline V gene are SGHVS and FQNEAQ. Losses at the gene ends were 6 bases for V and 1 base for J; bases not matched to a gene: 3. CDR3: CASRPLAGGTDTQYF. DNA of the CDR3: TGTGCCAGCAGACCACTAGCGGGGGGCACAGATACGCAGTATTTT.

This sequence joins TRBV5-6 and TRBJ2-5; 8 bases are shared with TRBD2. J gave up 2 bases and V 2 bases, and 2 bases lay outside the gene matches. CDR3 length: 14 residues. Per the germline V gene, CDR1 is SGHDT and CDR2 is YYEEEE. The CDR3 sequence: CASSFSGGQETQYF. DNA for the CDR3: TGTGCCAGCAGCTTTTCGGGGGGGCAAGAGACCCAGTACTTC.

The rearrangement joins TRBV7-6 to TRBJ1-2; 9 bases are a match to TRBD1. V gave up 2 bases and J gave up 8 bases; unmatched junction bases: 9. The CDR3 runs 15 residues. CDR1 and CDR2 from the germline V gene are SGHVS and FNYEAQ. This CDR3 reads CASSLRPGQGYGYTF. The CDR3 coding sequence is TGTGCCAGCAGCTTAAGACCGGGACAGGGTTACGGCTACACCTTC.

The chain carries TRBV5-6 and TRBJ2-1; no firm D call. V was trimmed by 2 bases and J by 0 bases, leaving 12 bases between them. Germline V lookup: CDR1 SGHDT, CDR2 YYEEEE. This CDR3 has 16 amino acids. In DNA form, the CDR3 reads TGTGCCAGCAGCTTCTTATCCCTTAGCTCCTACAATGAGCAGTTCTTC. Translated: CASSFLSLSSYNEQFF. Together with reference TRBV5-6 and TRBJ2-1, the CDR3 gives the full variable domain: DAGVTQSPTHLIKTRGQQVTLRCSPKSGHDTVSWYQQALGQGPQFIFQYYEEEERQRGNFPDRFSGHQFPNYSSELNVNALLLGDSALYLCASSFLSLSSYNEQFFGPGTRLTVL.

V gene TRBV2 combines with J gene TRBJ2-7, with 7 positions matching TRBD1. Germline CDR1 is SNHLY and CDR2 is FYNNEI. There are 12 residues in the CDR3. This CDR3 reads CASSDRAGEQYV. The DNA of the CDR3 is TGTGCTTCCAGTGACAGGGCGGGTGAGCAGTACGTC.

Here the CDR3 reads CASSNKGPNSPLHF. The CDR3 DNA follows: TGTGCCAGTAGTAACAAGGGGCCTAATTCACCCCTCCACTTT. The gene calls are TRBV19 and TRBJ1-6; D is possibly TRBD1 (5 bases). Germline CDR1 LNHDA, CDR2 SQIVND (reference sequence). The CDR3 is 14 residues long. Trimming removed 4 bases from V and 6 bases from J, with 10 bases in between. Full variable domain (missing parts from reference TRBV19 and TRBJ1-6): DGGITQSPKYLFRKEGQNVTLSCEQNLNHDAMYWYRQDPGQGLRLIYYSQIVNDFQKGDIAEGYSVSREKKESFPLTVTSAQKNPTAFYLCASSNKGPNSPLHFGNGTRLTVT.

This chain joins TRBV3-1 (or the pseudogene TRBV3-2) and TRBJ2-6, with 8 bases identical to TRBD1. The CDR3 consists of 17 residues. Trimming at V came to 0 bases and at J to 4 bases, leaving 5 bases not matched to a gene. CDR1 is LGHDT, CDR2 YNNKEL, per germline (reference sequence). The CDR3 region has the DNA TGTGCCAGCAGCCAAGACAGGGGGCTGCTAGGGGCCAACGTCCTGACTTTC. Its translation is CASSQDRGLLGANVLTF.

The chain employs TRBV29-1 and TRBJ2-7; D is unclear. The CDR3 is 12 amino acids. Looked up from germline, CDR1 is SQVTM and CDR2 is ANQGSEA. The V end lost 3 bases, the J end lost 1 base, and 7 bases lay between the germline ends. CDR3 in amino acids: CSVDFRSYEQYV. For the CDR3, the DNA is TGCAGCGTTGACTTCAGGTCCTACGAGCAGTACGTC.

This clone was counted at least ten times. V usage is TRBV5-1 and J usage is TRBJ2-2; D not resolved. Germline V gene data show CDR1 as SGHRS and CDR2 as YFSETQ. V was shortened by 3 bases and J by 2 bases, with 11 bases between the two germline ends. The CDR3 is 15 amino acids. The CDR3 region is CASSSGLANTGELFF. As DNA, the CDR3 is TGCGCCAGCAGCTCAGGTTTGGCTAACACCGGGGAGCTGTTTTTT. The complete variable domain, with remaining parts taken from reference TRBV5-1 and TRBJ2-2, reads KAGVTQTPRYLIKTRGQQVTLSCSPISGHRSVSWYQQTPGQGLQFLFEYFSETQRNKGNFPGRFSGRQFSNSRSEMNVSTLELGDSALYLCASSSGLANTGELFFGEGSRLTVL.

DNA of the CDR3: TGTGCCAGCAGCTCCTTGGGGACAGGGAGGGCCGGGGAGCTGTTTTTT. Residues: CASSSLGTGRAGELFF. The chain is built from TRBV9 and TRBJ2-2, with 9 bases identical to TRBD1. Germline assignment: CDR1 SGDLS and CDR2 YYNGEE. There are 16 residues in the CDR3. V gave up 4 bases and J gave up 6 bases; unmatched junction bases: 10.

This clone was recorded only once. J is TRBJ1-2 and V is TRBV3-1 (or the pseudogene TRBV3-2); no clear D. The length of the CDR3 is 16 residues. Trimming left V 4 bases short and J 3 bases short, with 18 bases between. Germline lookup yields CDR1 LGHDT and CDR2 YNNKEL (reference sequence). The CDR3 reads CASSPLGRPEYYGYTF. In DNA form, the CDR3 reads TGTGCCAGCAGCCCCTTGGGCCGCCCCGAATACTATGGCTACACCTTC.

CDR3 coding DNA: TGTGCCAGCAGCTTGAGGGGGTGGGAAAAACTGTTTTTT. This encodes CASSLRGWEKLFF. This chain connects TRBV7-9 to TRBJ1-4; tentatively, D is TRBD1 (6 bases). The CDR3 runs 13 residues. The V end lost 3 bases, the J end lost 8 bases, and 10 bases lay between the germline ends. Per germline, CDR1 SEHNR and CDR2 FQNEAQ (reference sequence).

The genes are TRBV27 and TRBJ1-2; 8 bases map to TRBD1. CDR1 and CDR2 from the germline V gene are MNHEY and SMNVEV (reference sequence). The length of the CDR3 is 15 residues. V lost 4 bases and J lost 4; bases outside the gene matches: 8. CDR3 in amino acids: CASSSLTGASYGYTF. The CDR3 DNA reads as TGTGCCAGCAGTTCCCTGACAGGGGCTTCCTATGGCTACACCTTC.

The chain is built from TRBV5-5 and TRBJ2-3; possibly TRBD2 for D (6 bases). V was shortened by 4 bases and J by 0 bases, with 15 bases between the two germline ends. The length of the CDR3 is 16 residues. In germline, CDR1 is SGHKS, CDR2 YYEKEE (reference sequence). The CDR3: CASSLGGAPSTDTQYF. CDR3 DNA sequence: TGTGCCAGCAGCCTAGGAGGGGCCCCTAGCACAGATACGCAGTATTTT.

This chain links TRBV18 with TRBJ1-3, with D hard to call. The CDR3 contains 16 residues. Trimming removed 3 bases at V and 3 bases at J, with 15 bases between. Germline assignment: CDR1 KGHSH and CDR2 LQKENI. For the CDR3, the DNA is TGTGCCAGCTCACCCACACGGGGAGGAATTGGAAACACCATATATTTT. It encodes CASSPTRGGIGNTIYF.

The chain links TRBV18 to TRBJ2-5, with 10 bases identical to TRBD1. Germline CDR1 and CDR2: KGHSH and LQKENI. The CDR3 totals 15 residues. J gave up 3 bases and V 6 bases, and 7 bases lay outside the gene matches. DNA for the CDR3: TGTGCCAGCTCGCCTGACAGGGGGCGAGAAGAGACCCAGTACTTC. Its translation: CASSPDRGREETQYF.

The chain links TRBV10-2 to TRBJ2-1, with D possibly being TRBD2 (7 bases). V shed 7 bases and J shed 9 bases, with 19 bases lying between them. From germline, CDR1 is WSHSY and CDR2 SAAADI. This CDR3 region has 14 residues. The CDR3: CASTFLGGPSEQFF. The CDR3 DNA reads as TGCGCCAGCACCTTCTTGGGGGGGCCGAGTGAGCAGTTCTTC.